This T cell receptor beta chain was captured in a study of blood T cell repertoires in COVID-19. Assay used: immunoSEQ multiplex PCR; TCRdb lists only in-frame clones, some missing. The repertoire has a few hundred thousand clones, roughly 90% of them found once; the top ten carry roughly 0.94%. From germline, CDR1 is SGHTA and CDR2 FQGNSA. The CDR3 totals 15 residues. V was cut by 5 bases and J by 4 bases, with 15 bases left in between. Participants came from around 25 US areas, aged roughly 18 to 89 years. This receptor was taken from a woman in her twenties or thirties who had recovered from COVID-19. The chain employs TRBV7-2 and TRBJ1-3, with TRBD1 as a possible D gene (6 bases). The sample taken for sequencing was PBMCs or T cells enriched from blood (not recorded which). The CDR3 loop reads CASSARTGPGNTIYF. CDR3 nucleotides: TGTGCCAGCAGCGCCCGTACAGGGCCCGGAAACACCATATATTTT.